This T cell receptor (beta chain) came from a study of post-analysis software for immune sequencing data. About the study: The study covered relapsing-remitting, secondary progressive and progressive-relapsing courses of multiple sclerosis.

Study conclusions and caveats: Batch-mates among the samples co-clustered strongly by F measure.

As to this clonotype: Its target is not known.

Researchers reported that TCR beta cDNA libraries carried unique molecular identifiers. MiXCR, run by TCRdb on the PCR reads, gives a single entry per CDR3 protein. The table records about 800,000 distinct CDR3 sequences, just under 30% of them present only once. Sample: blood. This clonotype was sampled from a girl between 10 and 17 years old with multiple sclerosis.

CDR3 protein: CSAREDGTGPISSPLHF. DNA of the CDR3: TGCAGTGCTAGAGAGGACGGGACAGGCCCTATAAGTTCACCCCTCCACTTT. The chain links TRBV20-1 to TRBJ1-6, with 8 bases that match TRBD1. After removal of 0 bases from V and 9 bases from J, the junction contained 13 bases not matched to a gene. CDR3 length equals 17 residues. Germline CDR1 reads DFQATT; CDR2 reads SNEGSKA (reference sequence).